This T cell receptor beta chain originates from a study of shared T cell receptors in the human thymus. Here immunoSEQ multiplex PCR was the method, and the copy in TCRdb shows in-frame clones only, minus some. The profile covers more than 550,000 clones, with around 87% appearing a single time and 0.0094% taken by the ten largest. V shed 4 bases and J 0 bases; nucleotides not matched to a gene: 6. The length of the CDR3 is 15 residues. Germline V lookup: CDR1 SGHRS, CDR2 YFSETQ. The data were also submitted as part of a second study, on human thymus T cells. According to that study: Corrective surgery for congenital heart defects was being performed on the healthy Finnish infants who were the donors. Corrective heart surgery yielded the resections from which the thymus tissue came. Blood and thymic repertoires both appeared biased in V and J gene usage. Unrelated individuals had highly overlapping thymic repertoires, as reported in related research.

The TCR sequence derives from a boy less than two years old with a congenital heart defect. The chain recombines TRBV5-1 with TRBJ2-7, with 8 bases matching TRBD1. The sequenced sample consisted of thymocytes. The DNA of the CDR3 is TGCGCCAGCAGCCCTTGGACAGGGACCTCCTACGAGCAGTACTTC. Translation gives CASSPWTGTSYEQYF.